This T cell receptor (beta chain) was captured by sequencing in a study of T cell repertoires in cytomegalovirus infection. This clonotype was seen at least ten times. What it recognizes is unknown. The study's findings and limits: Within the response measured ex vivo, HLA-C-restricted CMV-specific TCR beta clonotypes were dominant. Pooled public TCR beta family frequency picked out CMV carriers with the relevant HLA.

Each CDR3 protein is one row after TCRdb ran MiXCR on the reads. Found here are 400,000 or so distinct CDR3 sequences, roughly 18% of them singletons; the top ten hold around 8.6%. Germline CDR1 SGHTA, CDR2 FQGNSA. The germline V and J ends were trimmed by 6 bases and 4 bases, with 12 bases remaining between them. The CDR3 has 13 residues. Sequences were obtained from PBMCs. This receptor was identified in a human donor in good health (CMV status not recorded). Some clones in this sample may be carry-over from other donors' samples. The V and J genes are TRBV7-2 and TRBJ2-5; D gene ambiguous. The CDR3 sequence is CASRISPPETQYF. CDR3 nucleotide sequence: TGTGCCAGCAGAATCTCCCCCCCAGAGACCCAGTACTTC.